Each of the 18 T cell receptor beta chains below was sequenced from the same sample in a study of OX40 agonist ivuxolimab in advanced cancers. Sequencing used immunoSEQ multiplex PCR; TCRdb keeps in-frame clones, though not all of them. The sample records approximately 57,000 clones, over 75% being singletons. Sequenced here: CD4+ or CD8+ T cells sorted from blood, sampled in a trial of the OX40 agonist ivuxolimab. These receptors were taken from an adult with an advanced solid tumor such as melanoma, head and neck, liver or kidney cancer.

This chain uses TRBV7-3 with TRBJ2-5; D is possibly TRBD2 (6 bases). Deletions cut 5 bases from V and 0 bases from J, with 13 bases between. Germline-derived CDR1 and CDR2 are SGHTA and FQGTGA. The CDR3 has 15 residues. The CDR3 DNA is TGTGCCAGCAGCCCGTATCGGGGGTACCAAGAGACCCAGTACTTC. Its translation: CASSPYRGYQETQYF.

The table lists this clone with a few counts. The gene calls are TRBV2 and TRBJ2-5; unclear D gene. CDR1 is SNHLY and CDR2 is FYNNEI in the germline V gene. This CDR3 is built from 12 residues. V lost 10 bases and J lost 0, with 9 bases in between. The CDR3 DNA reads TGTGCCACATCCCGTAACCAAGAGACCCAGTACTTC. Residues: CATSRNQETQYF.

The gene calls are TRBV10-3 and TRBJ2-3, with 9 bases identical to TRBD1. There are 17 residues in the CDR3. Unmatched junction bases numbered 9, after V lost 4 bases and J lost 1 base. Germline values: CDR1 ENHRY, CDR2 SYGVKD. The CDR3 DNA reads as TGTGCCATCAGTGGGGGAATTACAGGGGGCGGCACAGATACGCAGTATTTT. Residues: CAISGGITGGGTDTQYF.

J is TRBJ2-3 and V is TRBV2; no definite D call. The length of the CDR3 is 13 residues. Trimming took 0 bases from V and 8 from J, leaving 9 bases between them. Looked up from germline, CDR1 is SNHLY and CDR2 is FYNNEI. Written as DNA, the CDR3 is TGTGCCAGCAGTGAAGCGCCAGTGGCTACGCAGTATTTT. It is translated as CASSEAPVATQYF.

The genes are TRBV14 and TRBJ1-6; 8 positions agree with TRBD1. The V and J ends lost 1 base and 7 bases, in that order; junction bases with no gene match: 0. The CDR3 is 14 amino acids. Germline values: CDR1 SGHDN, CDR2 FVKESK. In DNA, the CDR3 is TGTGCCAGCAGCCAAGCAGGGGGCAATTCACCCCTCCACTTT. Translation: CASSQAGGNSPLHF.

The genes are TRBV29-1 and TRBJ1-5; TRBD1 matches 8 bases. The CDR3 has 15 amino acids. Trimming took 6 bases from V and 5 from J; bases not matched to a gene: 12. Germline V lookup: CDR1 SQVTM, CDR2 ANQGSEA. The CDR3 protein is CSVRQGSGEHQPQHF. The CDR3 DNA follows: TGCAGCGTAAGACAGGGGTCCGGCGAGCATCAGCCCCAGCATTTT.

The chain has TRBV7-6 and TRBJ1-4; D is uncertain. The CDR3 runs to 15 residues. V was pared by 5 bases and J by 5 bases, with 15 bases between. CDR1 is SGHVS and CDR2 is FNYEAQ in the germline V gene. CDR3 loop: CASSPDGNQNEKLFF. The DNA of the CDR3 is TGTGCCAGCAGCCCCGACGGTAACCAGAATGAAAAACTGTTTTTT.

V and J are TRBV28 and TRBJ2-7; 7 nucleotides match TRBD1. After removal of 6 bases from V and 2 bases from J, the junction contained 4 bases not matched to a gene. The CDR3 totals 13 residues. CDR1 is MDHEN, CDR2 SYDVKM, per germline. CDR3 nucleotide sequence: TGTGCCAGCAGGGCAGGGGGTCCCTACGAGCAGTACTTC. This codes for CASRAGGPYEQYF.

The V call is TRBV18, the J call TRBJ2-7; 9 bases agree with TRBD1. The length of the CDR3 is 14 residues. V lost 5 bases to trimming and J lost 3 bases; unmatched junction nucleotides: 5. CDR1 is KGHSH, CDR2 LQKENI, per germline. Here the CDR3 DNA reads TGTGCCAGCTCATCAGGGACAGGGCGCTACGAGCAGTACTTC. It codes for CASSSGTGRYEQYF.

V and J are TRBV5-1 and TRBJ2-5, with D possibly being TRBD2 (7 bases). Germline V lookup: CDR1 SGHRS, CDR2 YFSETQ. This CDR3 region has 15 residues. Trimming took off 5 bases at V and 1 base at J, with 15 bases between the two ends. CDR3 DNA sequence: TGCGCCAGCAGTGGGGGGGCCCTAATCCAAGAGACCCAGTACTTC. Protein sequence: CASSGGALIQETQYF.

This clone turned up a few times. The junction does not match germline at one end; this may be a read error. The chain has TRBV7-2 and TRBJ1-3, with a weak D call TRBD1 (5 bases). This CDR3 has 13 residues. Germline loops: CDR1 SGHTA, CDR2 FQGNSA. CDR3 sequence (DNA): TGTGCCAGCAGCTTGGGGGTTGGATACACCATATATTTT. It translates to CASSLGVGYTIYF.

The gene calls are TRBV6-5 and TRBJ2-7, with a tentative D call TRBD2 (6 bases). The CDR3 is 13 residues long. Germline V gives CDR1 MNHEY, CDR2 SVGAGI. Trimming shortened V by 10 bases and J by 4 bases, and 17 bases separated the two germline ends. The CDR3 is CATREGGRYEQYF. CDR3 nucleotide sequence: TGTGCCACCCGGGAAGGAGGGAGGTACGAGCAGTACTTC.

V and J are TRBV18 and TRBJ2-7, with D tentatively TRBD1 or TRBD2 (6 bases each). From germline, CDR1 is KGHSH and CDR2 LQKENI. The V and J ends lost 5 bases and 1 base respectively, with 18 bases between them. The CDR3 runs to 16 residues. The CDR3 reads CASSETSGGGSYEQYF. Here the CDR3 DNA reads TGTGCCAGCTCAGAGACTTCCGGGGGCGGATCCTACGAGCAGTACTTC.

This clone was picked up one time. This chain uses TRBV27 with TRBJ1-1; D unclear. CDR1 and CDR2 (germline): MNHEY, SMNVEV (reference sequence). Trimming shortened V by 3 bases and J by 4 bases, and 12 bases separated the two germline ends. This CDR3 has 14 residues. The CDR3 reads CASSFRRAATEAFF. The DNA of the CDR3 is TGTGCCAGCAGTTTCCGTAGGGCGGCCACTGAAGCTTTCTTT.

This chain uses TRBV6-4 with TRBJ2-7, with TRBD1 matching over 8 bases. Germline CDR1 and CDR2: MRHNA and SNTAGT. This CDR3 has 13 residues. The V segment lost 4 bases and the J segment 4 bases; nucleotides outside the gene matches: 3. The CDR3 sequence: CASSVGTGYEQYF. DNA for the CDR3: TGTGCCAGCAGTGTAGGGACAGGATACGAGCAGTACTTC.

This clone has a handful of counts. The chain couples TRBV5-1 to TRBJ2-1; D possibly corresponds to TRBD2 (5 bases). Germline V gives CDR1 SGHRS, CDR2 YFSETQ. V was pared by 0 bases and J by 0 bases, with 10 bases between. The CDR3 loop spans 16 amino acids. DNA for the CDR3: TGCGCCAGCAGCTTGGAGGGAGCGTTCTCCTACAATGAGCAGTTCTTC. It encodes CASSLEGAFSYNEQFF.

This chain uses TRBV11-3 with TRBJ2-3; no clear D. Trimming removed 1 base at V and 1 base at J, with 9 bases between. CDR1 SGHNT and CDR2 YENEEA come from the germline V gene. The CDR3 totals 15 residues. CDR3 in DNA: TGTGCCAGCAGCTTAGGTCTAAAACGCACAGATACGCAGTATTTT. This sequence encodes CASSLGLKRTDTQYF.

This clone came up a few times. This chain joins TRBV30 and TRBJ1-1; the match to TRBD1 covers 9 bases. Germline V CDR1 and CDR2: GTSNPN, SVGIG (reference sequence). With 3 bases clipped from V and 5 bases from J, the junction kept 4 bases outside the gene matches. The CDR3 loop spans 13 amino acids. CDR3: CAWRGTGYTEAFF. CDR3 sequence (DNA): TGTGCCTGGAGAGGGACAGGGTATACTGAAGCTTTCTTT.